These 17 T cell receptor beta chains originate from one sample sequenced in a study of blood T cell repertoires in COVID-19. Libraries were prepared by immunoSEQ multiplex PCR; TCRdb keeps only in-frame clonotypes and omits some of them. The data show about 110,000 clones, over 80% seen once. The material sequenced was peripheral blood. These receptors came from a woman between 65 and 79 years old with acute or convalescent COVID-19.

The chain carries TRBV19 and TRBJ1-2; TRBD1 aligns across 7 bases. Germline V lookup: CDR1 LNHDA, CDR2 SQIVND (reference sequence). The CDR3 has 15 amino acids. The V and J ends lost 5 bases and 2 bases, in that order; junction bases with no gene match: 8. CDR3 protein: CASSSQTGSNYGYTF. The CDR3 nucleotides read TGTGCCAGTAGTTCACAGACAGGGAGCAACTATGGCTACACCTTC. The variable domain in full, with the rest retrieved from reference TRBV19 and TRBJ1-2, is DGGITQSPKYLFRKEGQNVTLSCEQNLNHDAMYWYRQDPGQGLRLIYYSQIVNDFQKGDIAEGYSVSREKKESFPLTVTSAQKNPTAFYLCASSSQTGSNYGYTFGSGTRLTVV.

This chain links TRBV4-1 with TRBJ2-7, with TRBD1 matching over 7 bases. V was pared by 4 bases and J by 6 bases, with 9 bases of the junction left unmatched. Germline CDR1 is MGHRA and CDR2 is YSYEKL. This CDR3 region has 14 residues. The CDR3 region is CASSLGQDRGEQYF. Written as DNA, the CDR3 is TGCGCCAGCAGCCTCGGACAGGATCGGGGCGAGCAGTACTTC.

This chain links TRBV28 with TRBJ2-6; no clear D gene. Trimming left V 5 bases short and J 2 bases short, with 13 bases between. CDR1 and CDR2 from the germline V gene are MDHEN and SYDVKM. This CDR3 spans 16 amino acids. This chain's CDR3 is CASSDPSATGANVLTF. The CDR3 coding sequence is TGTGCCAGCAGTGATCCCAGTGCCACTGGGGCCAACGTCCTGACTTTC. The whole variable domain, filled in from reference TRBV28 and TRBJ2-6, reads DVKVTQSSRYLVKRTGEKVFLECVQDMDHENMFWYRQDPGLGLRLIYFSYDVKMKEKGDIPEGYSVSREKKERFSLILESASTNQTSMYLCASSDPSATGANVLTFGAGSRLTVL.

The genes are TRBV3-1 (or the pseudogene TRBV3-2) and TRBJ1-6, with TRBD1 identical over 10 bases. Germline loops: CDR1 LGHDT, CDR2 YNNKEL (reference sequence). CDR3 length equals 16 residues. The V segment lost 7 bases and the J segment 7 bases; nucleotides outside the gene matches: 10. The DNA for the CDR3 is TGTGCCAGCACCAGACAGGGGGCGAGAGGGAATTCACCCCTCCACTTT. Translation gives CASTRQGARGNSPLHF.

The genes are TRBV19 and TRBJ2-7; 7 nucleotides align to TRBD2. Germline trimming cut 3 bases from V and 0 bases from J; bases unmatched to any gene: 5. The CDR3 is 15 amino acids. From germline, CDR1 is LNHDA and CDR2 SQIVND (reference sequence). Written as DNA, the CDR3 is TGTGCCAGTAGTATCGATTGGGGGGGCTCCTACGAGCAGTACTTC. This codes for CASSIDWGGSYEQYF.

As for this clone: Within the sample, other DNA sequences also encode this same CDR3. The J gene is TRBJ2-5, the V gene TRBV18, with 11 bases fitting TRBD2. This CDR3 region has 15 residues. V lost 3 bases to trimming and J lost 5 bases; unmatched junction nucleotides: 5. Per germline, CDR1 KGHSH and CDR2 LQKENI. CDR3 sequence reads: CASSPGLAGGETQYF. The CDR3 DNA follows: TGTGCCAGCTCACCCGGACTAGCGGGCGGGGAGACCCAGTACTTC.

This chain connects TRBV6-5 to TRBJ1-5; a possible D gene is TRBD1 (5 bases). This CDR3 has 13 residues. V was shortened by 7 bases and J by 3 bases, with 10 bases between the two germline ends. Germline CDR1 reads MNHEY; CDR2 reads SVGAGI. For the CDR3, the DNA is TGTGCCAGCAAACAGGCCCACAATCAGCCCCAGCATTTT. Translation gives CASKQAHNQPQHF.

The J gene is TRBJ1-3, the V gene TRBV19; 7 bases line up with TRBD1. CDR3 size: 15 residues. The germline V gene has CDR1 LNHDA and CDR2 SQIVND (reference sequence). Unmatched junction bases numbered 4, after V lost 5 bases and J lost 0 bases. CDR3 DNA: TGTGCCAGTAGTCCTTGGACAGGCTCTGGAAACACCATATATTTT. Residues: CASSPWTGSGNTIYF. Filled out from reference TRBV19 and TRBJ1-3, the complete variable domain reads DGGITQSPKYLFRKEGQNVTLSCEQNLNHDAMYWYRQDPGQGLRLIYYSQIVNDFQKGDIAEGYSVSREKKESFPLTVTSAQKNPTAFYLCASSPWTGSGNTIYFGEGSWLTVV.

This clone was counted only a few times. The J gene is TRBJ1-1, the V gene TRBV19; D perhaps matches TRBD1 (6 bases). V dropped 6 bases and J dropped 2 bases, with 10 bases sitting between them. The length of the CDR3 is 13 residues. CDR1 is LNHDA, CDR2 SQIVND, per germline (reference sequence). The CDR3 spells CASRGATNTEAFF. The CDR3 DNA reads TGTGCCAGTAGGGGGGCGACTAACACTGAAGCTTTCTTT.

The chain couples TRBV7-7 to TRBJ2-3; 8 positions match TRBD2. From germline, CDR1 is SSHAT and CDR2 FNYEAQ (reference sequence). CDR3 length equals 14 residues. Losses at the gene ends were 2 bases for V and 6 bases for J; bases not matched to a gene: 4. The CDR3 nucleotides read TGTGCCAGCAGCTTAACTGGCGGGAGGGATACGCAGTATTTT. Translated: CASSLTGGRDTQYF.

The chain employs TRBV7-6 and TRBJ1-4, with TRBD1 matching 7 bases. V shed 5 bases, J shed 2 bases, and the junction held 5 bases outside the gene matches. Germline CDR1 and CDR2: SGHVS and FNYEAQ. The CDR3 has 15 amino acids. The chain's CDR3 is CASSPGTDTNEKLFF. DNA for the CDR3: TGTGCCAGCAGCCCAGGGACAGATACTAATGAAAAACTGTTTTTT.

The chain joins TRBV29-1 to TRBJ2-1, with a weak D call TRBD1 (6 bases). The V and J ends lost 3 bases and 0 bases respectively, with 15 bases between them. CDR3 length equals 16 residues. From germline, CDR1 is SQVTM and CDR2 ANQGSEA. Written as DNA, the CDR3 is TGCAGCGTTGAGCAACAGGGCTTGCGCTCCTACAATGAGCAGTTCTTC. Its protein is CSVEQQGLRSYNEQFF.

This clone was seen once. CDR3 sequence reads: CAWSPSRRAEDTQYF. For the CDR3, the DNA is TGTGCCTGGAGTCCGTCACGGAGGGCCGAAGATACGCAGTATTTT. The chain joins TRBV30 to TRBJ2-3; D may be TRBD2 (6 bases). The CDR3 runs 15 residues. Between the trimmed V and J ends, which lost 2 bases and 5 bases, there was a span of 17 bases. Per germline, CDR1 GTSNPN and CDR2 SVGIG (reference sequence).

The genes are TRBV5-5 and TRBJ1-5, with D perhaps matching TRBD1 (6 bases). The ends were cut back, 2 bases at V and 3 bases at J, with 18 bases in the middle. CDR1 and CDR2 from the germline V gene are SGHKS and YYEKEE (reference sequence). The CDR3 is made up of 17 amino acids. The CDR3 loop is CASSFGGAGSINQPQHF. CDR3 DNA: TGTGCCAGCAGCTTCGGGGGGGCAGGGTCCATCAATCAGCCCCAGCATTTT.

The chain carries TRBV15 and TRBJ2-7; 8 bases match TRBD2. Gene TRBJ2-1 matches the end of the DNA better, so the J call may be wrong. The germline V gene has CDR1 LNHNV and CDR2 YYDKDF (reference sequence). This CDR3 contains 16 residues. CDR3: CATSSIGGATANEQFF. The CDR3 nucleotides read TGTGCCACCAGTTCGATCGGGGGGGCCACCGCAAATGAGCAGTTCTTC.

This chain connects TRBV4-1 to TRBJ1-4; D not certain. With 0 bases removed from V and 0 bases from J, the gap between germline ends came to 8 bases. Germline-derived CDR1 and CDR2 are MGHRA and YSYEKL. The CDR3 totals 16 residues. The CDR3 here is CASSQEAVATNEKLFF. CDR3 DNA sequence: TGCGCCAGCAGCCAAGAGGCGGTTGCAACTAATGAAAAACTGTTTTTT.

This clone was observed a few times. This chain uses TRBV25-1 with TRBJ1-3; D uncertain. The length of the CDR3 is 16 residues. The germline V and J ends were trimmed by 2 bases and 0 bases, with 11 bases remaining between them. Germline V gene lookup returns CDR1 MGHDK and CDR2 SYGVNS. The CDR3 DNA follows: TGTGCCAGCAGTGAAGGCAGGTCATACTCTGGAAACACCATATATTTT. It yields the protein CASSEGRSYSGNTIYF.